This T cell receptor beta chain was sequenced in a study of T cells in localized non-small cell lung cancer. Study-level points and caveats: Heterogeneity cannot be ruled out, as sequencing used one tumor region only.

A remark on this clone: Its antigen is currently unknown.

Profiling relied on immunoSEQ multiplex PCR, and the TCRdb table lists in-frame clones only, not all of them. The sample yields around 96,000 clones, approximately 90% seen once. The CDR3 is 14 residues long. Trimming removed 1 base from V and 4 bases from J; junction bases left unmatched: 1. Germline assignment: CDR1 SQVTM and CDR2 ANQGSEA. This TCR derives from a woman aged 35 to 75 with stage II squamous cell lung carcinoma. V gene TRBV29-1 combines with J gene TRBJ2-1; 10 nucleotides line up with TRBD2. The sequencing used PBMCs, collected before any cancer treatment. The CDR3: CSVEASGGYNEQFF. Here the CDR3 DNA reads TGCAGCGTTGAAGCTAGCGGGGGATACAATGAGCAGTTCTTC.